These T cell receptor beta chains were read from a single sample in a study of regulatory T cells in long-lasting Graves disease. MiXCR, applied by TCRdb to the multiplex PCR reads, yields one record per CDR3 protein. The data hold about 460,000 distinct CDR3 sequences, with 22% observed a single time. Sample: peripheral blood mononuclear cells (PBMCs), taken when the disease was refractory, from a patient treated with antithyroid drugs. These TCRs come from a female donor with Graves disease. Both conserved end residues are part of each CDR3. Fields, in order: clone size, V gene, J gene, D gene, CDR3 protein, CDR3 DNA. A D gene is named only where the DNA matches it firmly. Clone size is given for some rows only: seen once, a few or many times, or a class if the clone is expanded.

NA	TRBV6-8	TRBJ1-6	TRBD1	CASSCTPGTGGCHLHF	TGTGCCAGCAGTTGTACCCCCGGGACAGGGGGCTGTCACCTCCACTTT
NA	TRBV19	TRBJ1-1	NA	CASRYPDRNTEAFF	TGTGCCAGTAGATACCCCGACAGGAACACTGAAGCTTTCTTT
many	TRBV7-8	TRBJ2-7	NA	CASSLAWGSGNYEQYF	TGTGCCAGCAGCTTAGCGTGGGGCAGCGGTAACTACGAGCAGTACTTC
few	TRBV29-1	TRBJ2-7	TRBD2	CSVRTSGVHEQYF	TGCAGCGTGCGGACTAGCGGGGTGCACGAGCAGTACTTC
few	TRBV7-2	TRBJ1-6	NA	CASSTQLGGYNSPLHF	TGTGCCAGCAGCACCCAGTTGGGGGGGTATAATTCACCCCTCCACTTT
NA	TRBV27	TRBJ2-7	NA	CASSSDKYYEQYF	TGTGCCAGCAGTAGTGACAAATACTACGAGCAGTACTTC
many	TRBV12-3/TRBV12-4	TRBJ2-7	TRBD1	CASSWDRAYEQYF	TGTGCCAGCAGTTGGGACAGGGCCTACGAGCAGTACTTC
NA	TRBV2	TRBJ2-3	NA	CMVPYPDTDTQYF	TGTATGGTCCCCTACCCTGACACAGATACGCAGTATTTT
few	TRBV12-3/TRBV12-4	TRBJ1-5	TRBD1	CASSSQDRGSNQPQHF	TGTGCCAGCAGTTCGCAGGACAGGGGAAGCAATCAGCCCCAGCATTTT
many	TRBV11-2	TRBJ2-7	NA	CASSSLGYEQYF	TGTGCCAGCAGCTCCCTCGGCTACGAGCAGTACTTC
many	TRBV12-3/TRBV12-4	TRBJ2-5	NA	CASSYGLLKTQYF	TGTGCCAGCAGTTATGGCCTGCTCAAGACCCAGTACTTC
NA	TRBV3-1	TRBJ2-5	TRBD2	CASSTGLGRERGETQYF	TGTGCCAGCAGCACCGGACTAGGGCGGGAGCGAGGAGAGACCCAGTACTTC
many	TRBV2	TRBJ2-2	NA	CATRLMGAETGELFF	TGTGCCACGCGCCTTATGGGGGCGGAGACCGGGGAGCTGTTTTTT
many	TRBV7-8	TRBJ1-2	NA	CASSSRMGARGYTF	TGTGCCAGCAGCTCCAGAATGGGGGCGCGGGGCTACACCTTC
many	TRBV6-4	TRBJ1-1	NA	CASSGGESTEAFF	TGTGCCAGCAGTGGGGGGGAGAGCACTGAAGCTTTCTTT
few	TRBV25-1	TRBJ1-2	TRBD1	CASSEPGGLGYTF	TGTGCCAGCAGTGAACCAGGGGGCCTTGGCTACACCTTC
many	TRBV11-2	TRBJ1-3	NA	CASSPQGASGNTIYF	TGTGCCAGCAGCCCCCAAGGGGCCTCTGGAAACACCATATATTTT
NA	TRBV9	TRBJ2-7	NA	CASSVGQSYEQYF	TGTGCCAGCAGCGTAGGACAGAGCTACGAGCAGTACTTC
many	TRBV7-2	TRBJ2-7	NA	CASSLGVGEQYF	TGTGCCAGCAGCCTAGGGGTGGGCGAGCAGTACTTC
few	TRBV6-6	TRBJ2-7	TRBD2	CASSYSGLAGKYF	TGTGCCAGCAGTTACTCGGGACTAGCGGGAAAGTACTTC
many	TRBV24-1	TRBJ2-7	NA	CATMSGSYEQYF	TGTGCCACTATGTCTGGGAGCTACGAGCAGTACTTC
NA	TRBV6-9	TRBJ1-2	TRBD1	CASSYGTGGYDGYTF	TGTGCCAGCAGTTACGGGACAGGGGGGTATGATGGCTACACCTTC
many	TRBV11-2	TRBJ2-5	NA	CASSLSPSETQYF	TGTGCCAGCAGCCTGAGCCCCTCAGAGACCCAGTACTTC
many	TRBV7-9	TRBJ1-4	NA	CASSFPLGNLEKLFF	TGTGCCAGCAGCTTCCCGCTCGGAAACCTTGAAAAACTGTTTTTT
few	TRBV19	TRBJ1-6	TRBD1	CASSEEGAKNSPLHF	TGTGCCAGTAGTGAGGAGGGGGCTAAAAATTCACCCCTCCACTTT
many	TRBV28	TRBJ2-1	NA	CASINFDSLSSYNEQFF	TGTGCCAGTATTAACTTCGACAGCCTAAGCTCCTACAATGAGCAGTTCTTC
few	TRBV5-1	TRBJ1-2	TRBD1	CASSIGGQNYGYTF	TGCGCCAGCAGCATAGGGGGACAGAACTATGGCTACACCTTC
NA	TRBV5-1	TRBJ2-7	NA	CASSLEGKNEQYF	TGCGCCAGCAGCTTGGAGGGGAAAAACGAGCAGTACTTC
NA	TRBV28	TRBJ2-5	TRBD2	CASSSRTSGPETQYF	TGTGCCAGCAGTTCCCGGACTAGCGGGCCTGAGACCCAGTACTTC
many	TRBV28	TRBJ2-7	NA	CASSFEGGLYEQYF	TGTGCCAGCAGTTTTGAAGGGGGGCTCTACGAGCAGTACTTC
few	TRBV12-3/TRBV12-4	TRBJ2-7	TRBD2	CASGGGVYEQYF	TGTGCCAGCGGGGGGGGAGTCTACGAGCAGTACTTC
few	TRBV20-1	TRBJ2-1	NA	CSAMGLLGNEQFF	TGCAGTGCCATGGGACTCCTCGGCAATGAGCAGTTCTTC
many	TRBV28	TRBJ1-2	TRBD1	CASTPTGNYGYTF	TGTGCCAGCACGCCGACAGGGAACTATGGCTACACCTTC
NA	TRBV14	TRBJ1-2	NA	CASSQVSHGGGYTF	TGTGCCAGCAGCCAAGTTAGTCACGGAGGAGGCTACACCTTC
NA	TRBV6-1	TRBJ2-5	NA	CASSSPQGQETQYF	TGTGCCAGCAGCTCCCCGCAGGGGCAAGAGACCCAGTACTTC
once	TRBV11-2	TRBJ2-3	NA	CASSFEIADTQYF	TGTGCCAGCAGCTTCGAGATTGCAGATACGCAGTATTTT
NA	TRBV20-1	TRBJ2-5	NA	CSAGTFLKYQETQYF	TGCAGTGCAGGGACCTTTCTCAAGTACCAAGAGACCCAGTACTTC
many	TRBV12-3/TRBV12-4	TRBJ1-1	NA	CASRAENTEAFF	TGTGCCAGCAGAGCAGAGAACACTGAAGCTTTCTTT
many	TRBV10-3	TRBJ2-7	NA	CAISESSASYEQYF	TGTGCCATCAGTGAGTCGTCTGCCTCCTACGAGCAGTACTTC
many	TRBV12-3/TRBV12-4	TRBJ2-5	NA	CASSLEGTQYF	TGTGCCAGCAGTTTGGAGGGAACCCAGTACTTC
NA	TRBV5-1	TRBJ1-1	TRBD1	CASKFGTGDTEAFF	TGCGCCAGCAAATTCGGGACAGGGGACACTGAAGCTTTCTTT
NA	TRBV20-1	TRBJ2-2	NA	CSALGVLNGELFF	TGCAGTGCCCTCGGGGTGCTTAACGGGGAGCTGTTTTTT
many	TRBV7-2	TRBJ2-5	TRBD1	CASSPDRGEETQYF	TGTGCCAGCAGCCCTGACAGGGGGGAGGAGACCCAGTACTTC